The T cell receptor (beta chain) described here comes from a study of shared clonotypes between healthy human individuals (dated by TCRdb to the early 2020s). Notes on the research overall: The cohort comprised a couple of women and a few men aged 18 to 49 years. Blood TCR repertoires of roughly 5 healthy adults were deeply sequenced to estimate repertoire size and the extent of clonotype sharing between individuals. Each donor's leukapheresis produced roughly between roughly 0.85 and 10 billion PBMCs. For each donor, three plates each were used for CD4 naive and CD4 memory, two plates were used for CD8 naive, and one plate was used for CD8 memory. To increase sequencing depth and limit assay-specific biases, different laboratories used diverse techniques to prepare libraries and sequence TCR repertoires.

V is cut by 8 bases and J by 2 bases, and the space between the germline ends is 7 bases. The germline V gene sets CDR1 to MDHEN and CDR2 to SYDVKM. From cysteine to phenylalanine, the CDR3 is 11 amino acids long. Only the CDR3 DNA stays, 33 bases, in frame from base 1. Note on this clone: No cognate antigen has been identified for it. Per-base qualities were not stored, and no clone one base away is much larger.

The research as a whole found: Estimated clonotype richness was generally larger for naive than for memory subsets. Based on pairwise subsampling, the degree of clonotype sharing among donors was expected to be affected by sequencing depth. Sharing across a handful of donors was observed for approximately 5% of naive CD4, 3.5% of naive CD8, over 2% of memory CD4, and around 0.44% of memory CD8 clonotypes. Compared with non-shared clonotypes, the clonotypes found in all four sorted-subset donors had higher generation probabilities. The small number of donors limited the genetic and exposure-history diversity represented. Sampling was restricted to blood, and TCR repertoires in tissues likely differ from the TCR repertoires found in blood. Even with the large sequencing depth, rarefaction of the sorted-subset datasets indicated that sequencing was incomplete.

The donors were healthy, HIV-negative adults who had no recently reported acute infections or vaccinations. Every donor was a Caucasian adult residing in Nashville, Tennessee, USA. CD4+ T cells were enriched by magnetic negative selection; naive cells were then positively selected on CD45RA, and the negative fraction formed the memory subset. After blood collection by leukapheresis, PBMCs were isolated using Ficoll-Histopaque density gradient centrifugation and then cryopreserved in the vapor phase of liquid nitrogen. Analytical flow cytometry was used to check the purity and quantity of every magnetically sorted T cell population. From each sorted fraction, genomic DNA was isolated and quantified by UV absorbance on a Nanodrop 2000c. Using the deep immunoSEQ assay, multiplex PCR amplified TCR CDR3 regions from genomic DNA. Extracted genomic DNA from each cell subset was spread evenly across all wells of several immunoSEQ 96-well plates, with each plate serving as a replicate. Each replicate PCR for sorted subsets received around 210 ng genomic DNA, equal to about 30,000 T cell genomes. The purified libraries were quantified using a Qubit 3.0 fluorometer, sized with a Bioanalyzer 2100, and then quantified again using the KAPA Library Quantification kit. Every immunoSEQ 96-well plate was sequenced on a dedicated single-read 150-cycle Illumina NextSeq 550 flow cell. The source study handled its data this way. Because the immunoSEQ output held only junctional sequences and lacked quality scores, the filtering could not match the filtering applied to full-length reads. Sequences were annotated with PyIR, a Python wrapper for IgBLAST v1.9, and V/J genes and CDR3 were assigned using IMGT germline references. Reads were removed for weak V/J assignments (E-value above 1e-6), missing CDR3, stop codons, out-of-frame junctions, or ambiguous translated residues. A V3J clonotype was defined by an identical inferred V gene, J gene, and CDR3 amino acid sequence. Percentage overlap between repertoires was computed as shared unique clonotypes divided by the size of the smaller repertoire. Richness of each repertoire was evaluated using RTK rarefaction, the Chao1 estimator, and Recon v2.1 estimates of unobserved clonotypes. Generation probabilities for all TCRbeta clonotypes obtained by the gDNA method from several donors were computed using OLGA. Here the immuneACCESS table is served through TCRdb, limited to in-frame sequences with V and J called. Missing clones are a known gap in these copies; in checked studies unresolved V genes cover under half, and the rest lacks a known reason. V, J and clone size derive from that table, while D and trimming were established from the DNA sequence. Here the sample has 1,400,000 or so clones; around 98.5% occur a single time. 0.36% of the sample comes from the top ten.

Recombination joined TRBV28 with TRBJ2-7, with the D gene not confidently named. Specimen: naive CD4+ T cells sorted from blood. In the paper's terms, the cell subset or site label means: CD45RA+ positively selected. This clonotype was obtained from a man younger than 45 in good health. The CDR3 has the sequence CASGVPYEQYF. The nucleotide sequence reads as follows: TGTGCCAGCGGGGTCCCCTACGAGCAGTACTTC.